This TCR beta chain came from a study of shared T cell receptors in the human thymus. This table comes from immunoSEQ multiplex PCR, and its TCRdb copy is limited to in-frame clones, with some not included. The data hold 600,000 to 900,000 clones, with approximately 85% observed a single time. Trimming took 3 bases from V and 6 from J, leaving 26 bases between them. The CDR3 extends over 19 amino acids. CDR1 is LNHDA, CDR2 SQIVND, per germline (reference sequence). The sample also formed part of further work on human thymus T cells. Per that paper: During corrective heart surgery, resections were taken, and the thymus tissue came from them. Related research examined unrelated individuals and reported that their thymic repertoires overlapped highly.

This clonotype was sampled from a girl under three years old with a congenital heart defect. The V and J genes are TRBV19 and TRBJ2-2; D is possibly TRBD2 (7 bases). Material: thymocytes. The DNA of the CDR3 is TGTGCCAGTAGTATCGCGGGGGCACCTCCTCTTTTGGGTCCCGGGGAGCTGTTTTTT. Translating gives CASSIAGAPPLLGPGELFF. Full variable domain (remainder filled in from reference TRBV19 and TRBJ2-2): DGGITQSPKYLFRKEGQNVTLSCEQNLNHDAMYWYRQDPGQGLRLIYYSQIVNDFQKGDIAEGYSVSREKKESFPLTVTSAQKNPTAFYLCASSIAGAPPLLGPGELFFGEGSRLTVL.